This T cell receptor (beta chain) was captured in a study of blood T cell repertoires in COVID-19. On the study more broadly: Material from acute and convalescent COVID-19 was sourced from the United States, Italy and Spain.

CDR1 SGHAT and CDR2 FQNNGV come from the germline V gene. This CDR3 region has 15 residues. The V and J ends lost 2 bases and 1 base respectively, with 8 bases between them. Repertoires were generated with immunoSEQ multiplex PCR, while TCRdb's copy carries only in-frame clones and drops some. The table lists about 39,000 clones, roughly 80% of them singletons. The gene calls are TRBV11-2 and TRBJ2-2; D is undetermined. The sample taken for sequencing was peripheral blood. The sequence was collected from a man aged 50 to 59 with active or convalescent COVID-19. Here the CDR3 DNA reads TGTGCCAGCAGCTTATCGAACATGAACACCGGGGAGCTGTTTTTT. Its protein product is CASSLSNMNTGELFF.